A single sample is the source of the 29 T cell receptor beta chains below, sequenced in a study of control samples from healthy donors and cancer patients (dated by TCRdb to the early 2020s). The library was obtained by the immunoSEQ multiplex PCR assay. This is the immuneACCESS table as TCRdb keeps it, with only in-frame sequences that have V and J called. A part of the clones is gone; compared with another copy, unresolved V genes explain less than half, and the rest is unexplained. This sample comprises 100,000 or so clones, 83% of them detected only once. The leading ten clones occupy over 10% of the sample. What was sequenced was blood. The receptors originated from a woman aged 45-65 years in good health.

This chain links TRBV27 with TRBJ2-7; 8 bases are shared with TRBD2. The germline gives CDR1 MNHEY, CDR2 SMNVEV (reference sequence). The CDR3 extends over 14 amino acids. After removal of 7 bases from V and 2 bases from J, the junction contained 7 bases not matched to a gene. The CDR3 nucleotides are TGTGCCAGCACGCCTAGCGGGTTGACCTACGAGCAGTACTTC. It yields the protein CASTPSGLTYEQYF.

The chain recombines TRBV7-9 with TRBJ1-1; D call uncertain. V was cut by 5 bases and J by 4 bases, with 14 bases left in between. From germline, CDR1 is SEHNR and CDR2 FQNEAQ (reference sequence). CDR3 length equals 14 residues. The CDR3 is CASSQGFMSTEAFF. In DNA form, the CDR3 reads TGTGCCAGCAGCCAAGGGTTTATGAGCACTGAAGCTTTCTTT.

This clone was observed at least ten times. V usage is TRBV18 and J usage is TRBJ2-7; 9 bases fit TRBD2. V shed 3 bases and J 6 bases; nucleotides not matched to a gene: 9. This CDR3 region has 15 residues. CDR1 KGHSH and CDR2 LQKENI come from the germline V gene. Written as DNA, the CDR3 is TGTGCCAGCTCACCGTTTGATAGCGGGAGCCCCGAGCAGTACTTC. It is translated as CASSPFDSGSPEQYF.

For this clone: The same CDR3 is also encoded by other DNA sequences in this sample. The chain links TRBV6-5 to TRBJ1-1; D ambiguous. The CDR3 consists of 13 residues. V was cut by 4 bases and J by 1 base, with 7 bases left in between. Germline lookup yields CDR1 MNHEY and CDR2 SVGAGI. CDR3 DNA: TGTGCCAGCAGTTTGTCCGGGAACACTGAAGCTTTCTTT. Its protein is CASSLSGNTEAFF.

This chain links TRBV6-5 with TRBJ1-1; tentative D call: TRBD1 (6 bases). This CDR3 comprises 13 residues. Germline V gene data show CDR1 as MNHEY and CDR2 as SVGAGI. V lost 5 bases to trimming and J lost 8 bases, with 15 bases between them. The CDR3 bases are TGTGCCAGCAGTAAAACGACAGGTCCAGAAGCTTTCTTT. Translated: CASSKTTGPEAFF.

This chain links TRBV7-2 with TRBJ2-5, with a weak D call TRBD1 (6 bases). This CDR3 has 15 amino acids. V was shortened by 3 bases and J by 0 bases, with 11 bases between the two germline ends. Germline CDR1 SGHTA, CDR2 FQGNSA. CDR3 DNA: TGTGCCAGCAGCTTCATGGGGGCCCACCAAGAGACCCAGTACTTC. Translated: CASSFMGAHQETQYF.

V gene TRBV9 combines with J gene TRBJ2-6, with a possible D match to TRBD1 (6 bases). With 4 bases removed from V and 2 bases from J, the gap between germline ends came to 10 bases. Germline values: CDR1 SGDLS, CDR2 YYNGEE. The CDR3 has 15 residues. The CDR3 bases are TGTGCCAGCAGCTTACAGGGTACTGGGGCCAACGTCCTGACTTTC. It translates to CASSLQGTGANVLTF.

V usage is TRBV5-1 and J usage is TRBJ2-7; 9 bases agree with TRBD2. This CDR3 is built from 15 residues. The V and J ends lost 1 base and 5 bases, in that order; junction bases with no gene match: 7. From germline, CDR1 is SGHRS and CDR2 YFSETQ. CDR3: CASSLLASGNNEQYF. CDR3 bases: TGCGCCAGCAGCTTGTTGGCTAGCGGGAATAACGAGCAGTACTTC. Full variable domain (missing parts from reference TRBV5-1 and TRBJ2-7): KAGVTQTPRYLIKTRGQQVTLSCSPISGHRSVSWYQQTPGQGLQFLFEYFSETQRNKGNFPGRFSGRQFSNSRSEMNVSTLELGDSALYLCASSLLASGNNEQYFGPGTRLTVT.

V usage is TRBV5-1 and J usage is TRBJ1-2, with TRBD1 identical over 7 bases. The trim removed 4 bases at V and 3 bases at J, leaving 6 bases unmatched. Germline lookup yields CDR1 SGHRS and CDR2 YFSETQ. This CDR3 spans 14 amino acids. CDR3 bases: TGCGCCAGCAGCCCGGAGGGACAGCACTATGGCTACACCTTC. Translated, it gives CASSPEGQHYGYTF.

The CDR3 here is CASFAGTSYNEQFF. The CDR3 DNA reads TGTGCCAGCTTTGCAGGGACCTCCTACAATGAGCAGTTCTTC. The chain has TRBV18 and TRBJ2-1; D may correspond to TRBD1 or TRBD2 (5 bases each). The germline V gene encodes CDR1 KGHSH and CDR2 LQKENI. V lost 7 bases and J lost 0, with 10 bases in between. The CDR3 has 14 residues.

The chain joins TRBV5-1 to TRBJ2-7; D remains ambiguous. The CDR3 contains 12 residues. V lost 4 bases, J lost 3 bases, and 8 bases lay in between. Germline V gene sequence: CDR1 SGHRS, CDR2 YFSETQ. The CDR3 region has the DNA TGCGCCAGCAGCGAGGAATACTACGAGCAGTACTTC. Protein product: CASSEEYYEQYF.

V and J are TRBV24-1 and TRBJ1-2; weak D call: TRBD1 (5 bases). Germline CDR1 and CDR2: KGHDR and SFDVKD. The V and J ends lost 4 bases and 6 bases respectively, with 14 bases between them. This CDR3 region has 14 residues. Here the CDR3 reads CATSDWGRSNGYTF. CDR3 coding DNA: TGTGCCACCAGTGACTGGGGACGGTCGAATGGCTACACCTTC.

V and J are TRBV6-6 and TRBJ2-1; D is perhaps TRBD2 (6 bases). Germline V gives CDR1 MNHNY, CDR2 SVGAGI (reference sequence). With 6 bases removed from V and 5 bases from J, the gap between germline ends came to 20 bases. The CDR3 has 16 amino acids. CDR3: CASRDLSGSPHNEQFF. The CDR3 region has the DNA TGTGCCAGCAGGGACCTTAGCGGTTCCCCCCACAATGAGCAGTTCTTC.

The V call is TRBV10-3, the J call TRBJ2-1; D gene unclear. Trimming left V 6 bases short and J 4 bases short, with 10 bases between. The CDR3 has 13 amino acids. From germline, CDR1 is ENHRY and CDR2 SYGVKD. DNA for the CDR3: TGTGCCATCAGCGCGCTGGGATACAATGAGCAGTTCTTC. Its translation is CAISALGYNEQFF.

The chain links TRBV12-5 to TRBJ1-6; unclear D gene. CDR3 length: 13 amino acids. Germline assignment: CDR1 LGHNT and CDR2 FRNRAP. V was cut by 3 bases and J by 7 bases, with 7 bases left in between. Here the CDR3 reads CASGLGFNSPLHF. The CDR3 nucleotides are TGTGCTAGTGGTTTAGGATTCAATTCACCCCTCCACTTT.

The chain has TRBV12-3 or TRBV12-4 and TRBJ2-2; no clear D gene. The germline V and J ends were trimmed by 5 bases and 5 bases, with 9 bases remaining between them. The CDR3 is 13 residues long. CDR3 sequence: CASSRSRTGELFF. The CDR3 DNA sequence: TGTGCCAGCAGTCGTTCTAGGACCGGGGAGCTGTTTTTT.

The V and J genes are TRBV5-1 and TRBJ2-1, with TRBD2 identical over 9 bases. Germline V gives CDR1 SGHRS, CDR2 YFSETQ. The length of the CDR3 is 16 residues. V was pared by 0 bases and J by 10 bases, with 11 bases of the junction left unmatched. CDR3 sequence: CASSLAAAGGLVEQFF. The CDR3 DNA is TGCGCCAGCAGCTTGGCCGCAGCGGGAGGTCTGGTGGAGCAGTTCTTC.

This clone was found once. The chain is built from TRBV19 and TRBJ2-2, with 12 nucleotides matching TRBD2. This CDR3 region has 18 residues. Trimming cost V 4 bases and J 3 bases; bases outside gene matches: 9. Germline V CDR1 and CDR2: LNHDA, SQIVND (reference sequence). The CDR3 spells CASSTDRLAGEYTGELFF. The DNA of the CDR3 is TGTGCCAGTAGTACCGACCGACTAGCGGGGGAGTACACCGGGGAGCTGTTTTTT. Drawing the rest from reference TRBV19 and TRBJ2-2, the complete variable domain is DGGITQSPKYLFRKEGQNVTLSCEQNLNHDAMYWYRQDPGQGLRLIYYSQIVNDFQKGDIAEGYSVSREKKESFPLTVTSAQKNPTAFYLCASSTDRLAGEYTGELFFGEGSRLTVL.

This clone appeared a single time. This sequence joins TRBV19 and TRBJ1-4; the match to TRBD1 covers 8 bases. V lost 6 bases to trimming and J lost 7 bases; unmatched junction nucleotides: 7. CDR1 is LNHDA, CDR2 SQIVND, per germline (reference sequence). This CDR3 is built from 14 residues. The CDR3 sequence is CASRDRVSSEKLFF. The CDR3 DNA follows: TGTGCCAGTAGGGACAGGGTTTCTAGTGAAAAACTGTTTTTT.

V gene TRBV7-2 combines with J gene TRBJ2-3; TRBD2 matches at 11 bases. Per the germline V gene, CDR1 is SGHTA and CDR2 is FQGNSA. This CDR3 region has 16 residues. Trimming at V came to 7 bases and at J to 3 bases, leaving 9 bases not matched to a gene. The CDR3 nucleotides read TGTGCCAGCAACAGGAAGGCTAGCGGGAGGACAGATACGCAGTATTTT. Amino acids: CASNRKASGRTDTQYF.

This sequence joins TRBV10-3 and TRBJ2-6; D remains unclear. The V end was cut by 6 bases, the J end by 4 bases, with 1 base between. The germline V gene has CDR1 ENHRY and CDR2 SYGVKD. This CDR3 has 11 amino acids. The CDR3 here is CAISGANVLTF. The CDR3 DNA reads TGTGCCATCAGCGGGGCCAACGTCCTGACTTTC.

The chain's CDR3 is CASSWGDRIPTNEKLFF. The CDR3 DNA reads TGTGCCAGCAGCTGGGGGGACAGGATCCCAACTAATGAAAAACTGTTTTTT. The chain uses TRBV5-5 and TRBJ1-4; TRBD1 aligns across 8 bases. This CDR3 region has 17 residues. Germline values: CDR1 SGHKS, CDR2 YYEKEE (reference sequence). V shed 3 bases, J shed 0 bases, and the junction held 7 bases outside the gene matches.

This clone was picked up a small number of times. The V call is TRBV7-2, the J call TRBJ1-5; D unclear. This CDR3 spans 13 amino acids. V gave up 1 base and J gave up 12 bases, with 13 bases separating them. In germline, CDR1 is SGHTA, CDR2 FQGNSA. CDR3 nucleotides: TGTGCCAGCAGCTTAGACTCTGTTAAGGTCCAGCATTTT. Its protein is CASSLDSVKVQHF.

The chain employs TRBV10-3 and TRBJ1-1; a possible D gene is TRBD1 (5 bases). The CDR3 is 14 amino acids. The germline gives CDR1 ENHRY, CDR2 SYGVKD. Trimming stripped 7 bases from V and 2 bases from J, with 14 bases between. The CDR3 DNA is TGTGCCATCACCCCATCTGGGGGTAACACTGAAGCTTTCTTT. Its protein is CAITPSGGNTEAFF.

The chain couples TRBV28 to TRBJ1-1, with no clear D. The germline V and J ends were trimmed by 10 bases and 4 bases, with 19 bases remaining between them. The germline V gene has CDR1 MDHEN and CDR2 SYDVKM. The CDR3 spans 14 residues. CDR3 region: CATDQSSLITEAFF. CDR3 nucleotide sequence: TGTGCCACAGACCAGTCGAGCCTCATCACTGAAGCTTTCTTT.

The chain uses TRBV5-5 and TRBJ2-1, with D possibly TRBD1 on 5 matching bases. The CDR3 covers 14 residues. CDR1 and CDR2 (germline): SGHKS, YYEKEE (reference sequence). Deletions cut 5 bases from V and 0 bases from J, with 9 bases between. CDR3 coding DNA: TGTGCCAGCAGTCGACAGACCTCCTACAATGAGCAGTTCTTC. Its protein product is CASSRQTSYNEQFF.

The CDR3 loop reads CASRPDVGNTEAFF. CDR3 in DNA: TGTGCCAGCAGGCCCGACGTGGGGAACACTGAAGCTTTCTTT. This chain uses TRBV6-5 with TRBJ1-1; D ambiguous. Trimming pared 6 bases from V and 1 base from J, leaving 12 bases between. CDR1 is MNHEY, CDR2 SVGAGI, per germline. This CDR3 comprises 14 residues.

Of note for this clone: The sample contains more than one DNA sequence encoding this CDR3. The chain links TRBV28 to TRBJ1-2; TRBD1 matches at 8 bases. CDR1 and CDR2 from the germline V gene are MDHEN and SYDVKM. V dropped 6 bases and J dropped 2; count of bases not matched to a gene: 2. There are 13 residues in the CDR3. The CDR3 DNA is TGTGCCAGCAGGCGACAGGGGAACTATGGCTACACCTTC. This sequence encodes CASRRQGNYGYTF.

The V call is TRBV6-1, the J call TRBJ2-2; no definite D call. V lost 2 bases, J lost 3 bases, and 13 bases lay in between. This CDR3 has 16 amino acids. The germline gives CDR1 MNHNS, CDR2 SASEGT. The CDR3 region has the DNA TGTGCCAGCAGTGAACCGGCTAGATCCCACACCGGGGAGCTGTTTTTT. Protein sequence: CASSEPARSHTGELFF.